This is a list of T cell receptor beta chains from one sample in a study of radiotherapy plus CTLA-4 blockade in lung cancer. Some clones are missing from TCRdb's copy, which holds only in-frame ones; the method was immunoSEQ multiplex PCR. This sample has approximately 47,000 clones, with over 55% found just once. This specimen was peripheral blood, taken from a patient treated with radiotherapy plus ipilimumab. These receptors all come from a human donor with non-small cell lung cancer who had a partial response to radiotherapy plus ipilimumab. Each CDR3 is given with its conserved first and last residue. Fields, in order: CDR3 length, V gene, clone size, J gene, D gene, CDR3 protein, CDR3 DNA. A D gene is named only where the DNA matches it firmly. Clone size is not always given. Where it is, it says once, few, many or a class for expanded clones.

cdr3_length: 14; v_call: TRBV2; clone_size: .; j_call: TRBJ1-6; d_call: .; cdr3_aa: CASGDSSYNSPLHF; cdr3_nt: TGTGCCAGCGGGGACTCTTCCTATAATTCACCCCTCCACTTT
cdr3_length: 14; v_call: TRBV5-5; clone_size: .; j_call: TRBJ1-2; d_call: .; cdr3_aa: CASSGLGTTYGYTF; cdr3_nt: TGTGCCAGCAGCGGACTCGGGACTACCTATGGCTACACCTTC
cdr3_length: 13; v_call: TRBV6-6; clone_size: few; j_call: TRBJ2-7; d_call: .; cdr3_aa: CASASVLSYEQYF; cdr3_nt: TGTGCCAGCGCATCAGTCCTTTCCTACGAGCAGTACTTC
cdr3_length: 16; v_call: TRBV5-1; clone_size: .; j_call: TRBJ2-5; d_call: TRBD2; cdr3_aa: CASSRGVGTSEETQYF; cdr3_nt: TGCGCCAGCAGTCGGGGGGTCGGGACTTCTGAAGAGACCCAGTACTTC
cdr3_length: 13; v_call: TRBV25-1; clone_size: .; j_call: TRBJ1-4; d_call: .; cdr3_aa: CASRLTTNEKLFF; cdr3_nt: TGTGCCAGCAGGTTAACAACTAATGAAAAACTGTTTTTT
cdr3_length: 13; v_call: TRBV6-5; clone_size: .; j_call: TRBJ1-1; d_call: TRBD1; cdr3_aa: CASHRGGNTEAFF; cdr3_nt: TGTGCCAGCCACAGGGGGGGCAATACTGAAGCTTTCTTT
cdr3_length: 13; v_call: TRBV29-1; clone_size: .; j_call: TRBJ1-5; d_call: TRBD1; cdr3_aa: CSAGTGVNQPQHF; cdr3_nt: TGCAGCGCCGGGACAGGGGTCAATCAGCCCCAGCATTTT
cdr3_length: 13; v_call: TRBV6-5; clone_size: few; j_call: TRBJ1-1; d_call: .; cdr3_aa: CASSPGDLTEAFF; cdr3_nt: TGTGCCAGCAGCCCGGGGGATCTCACTGAAGCTTTCTTT
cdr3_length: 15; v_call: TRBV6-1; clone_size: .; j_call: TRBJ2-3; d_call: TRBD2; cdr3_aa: CASSSSGRYTDTQYF; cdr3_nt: TGTGCCAGCAGTTCTAGCGGGAGATACACAGATACGCAGTATTTT
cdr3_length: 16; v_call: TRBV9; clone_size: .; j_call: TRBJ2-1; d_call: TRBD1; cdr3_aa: CASSVESGGPHNEQFF; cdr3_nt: TGTGCCAGCAGCGTGGAGTCAGGGGGACCACACAATGAGCAGTTCTTC
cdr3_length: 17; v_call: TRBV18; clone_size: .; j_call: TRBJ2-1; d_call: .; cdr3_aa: CASSPPSAAGSYNEQFF; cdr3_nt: TGTGCCAGCTCACCACCGTCGGCGGCCGGCTCCTACAATGAGCAGTTCTTC
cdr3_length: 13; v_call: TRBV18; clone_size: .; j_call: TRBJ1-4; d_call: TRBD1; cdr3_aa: CASSPTGEEKLFF; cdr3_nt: TGTGCCAGCTCACCGACAGGGGAGGAAAAACTGTTTTTT
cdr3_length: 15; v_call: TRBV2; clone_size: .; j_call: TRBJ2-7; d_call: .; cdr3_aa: CASSRGHGHNYEQYF; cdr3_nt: TGTGCCAGCAGTAGGGGACACGGACACAACTACGAGCAGTACTTC
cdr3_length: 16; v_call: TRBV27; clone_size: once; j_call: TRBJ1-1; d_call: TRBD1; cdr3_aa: CASNAVETGGAGEAFF; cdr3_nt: TGTGCCAGCAACGCCGTGGAGACAGGGGGCGCAGGTGAAGCTTTCTTT
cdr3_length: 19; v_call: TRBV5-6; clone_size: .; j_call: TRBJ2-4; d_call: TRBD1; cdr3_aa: CASSFSTGEMNLAKNIQYF; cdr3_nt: TGTGCCAGCAGCTTCTCGACAGGGGAGATGAATTTAGCCAAAAACATTCAGTACTTC
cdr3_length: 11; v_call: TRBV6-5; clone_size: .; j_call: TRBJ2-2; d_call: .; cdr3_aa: CASRTEGELFF; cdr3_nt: TGTGCCAGTCGGACAGAAGGGGAGCTGTTTTTT
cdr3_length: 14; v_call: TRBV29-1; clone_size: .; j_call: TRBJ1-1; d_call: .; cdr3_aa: CSVDRGLGNTEAFF; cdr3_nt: TGCAGCGTTGACAGGGGCCTCGGGAACACTGAAGCTTTCTTT
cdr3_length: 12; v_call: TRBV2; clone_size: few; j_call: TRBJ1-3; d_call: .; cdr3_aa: CASTSSGNTIYF; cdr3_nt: TGTGCCAGCACGAGCTCTGGAAACACCATATATTTT
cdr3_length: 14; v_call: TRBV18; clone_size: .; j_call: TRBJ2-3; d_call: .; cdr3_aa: CASSPGHDTDTQYF; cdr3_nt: TGTGCCAGCTCACCAGGGCATGACACAGATACGCAGTATTTT
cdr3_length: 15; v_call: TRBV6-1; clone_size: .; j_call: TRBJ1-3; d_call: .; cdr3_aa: CASSEGGGSGNTIYF; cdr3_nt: TGTGCCAGCAGTGAGGGTGGAGGCTCTGGAAACACCATATATTTT
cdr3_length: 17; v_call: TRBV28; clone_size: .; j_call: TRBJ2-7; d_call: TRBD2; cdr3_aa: CASSAPTSGSWTYEQYF; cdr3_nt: TGTGCCAGCAGTGCTCCGACTAGCGGGAGTTGGACCTACGAGCAGTACTTC
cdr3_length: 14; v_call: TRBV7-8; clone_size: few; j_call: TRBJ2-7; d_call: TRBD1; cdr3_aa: CASSLGQGAYEQYF; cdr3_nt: TGTGCCAGCAGCTTGGGACAGGGGGCCTACGAGCAGTACTTC
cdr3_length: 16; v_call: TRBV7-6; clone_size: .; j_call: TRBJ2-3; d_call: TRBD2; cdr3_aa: CASSLATSGGTDTQYF; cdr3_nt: TGTGCCAGCAGCTTAGCCACTAGCGGGGGAACAGATACGCAGTATTTT
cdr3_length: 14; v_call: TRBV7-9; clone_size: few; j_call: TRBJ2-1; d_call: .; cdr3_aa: CASSLPGGVDEQFF; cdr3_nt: TGTGCCAGCAGCTTGCCAGGCGGGGTGGATGAGCAGTTCTTC
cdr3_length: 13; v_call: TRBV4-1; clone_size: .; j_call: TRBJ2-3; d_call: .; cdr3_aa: CASSQDQGDTQYF; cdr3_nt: TGCGCCAGCAGCCAAGATCAGGGGGATACGCAGTATTTT
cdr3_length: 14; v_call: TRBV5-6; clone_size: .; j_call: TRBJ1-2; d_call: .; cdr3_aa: CASSSSLRDYGYTF; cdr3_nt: TGTGCCAGCAGCTCCTCGTTGAGGGACTATGGCTACACCTTC